This entry is about one T cell receptor (beta chain). This record belongs to a study of blood T cell repertoires in COVID-19. Study in general: Samples taken during acute and convalescent COVID-19 were collected in the United States, Italy and Spain. Sources were T cells, B-cell-depleted T cells, or PBMCs; the material itself was cDNA or gDNA.

Between the trimmed V and J ends, which lost 2 bases and 5 bases, there was a span of 11 bases. The CDR3 runs 14 residues. Germline V gene lookup returns CDR1 SGHTA and CDR2 FQGNSA. Original processing methods: From reference gene primer amplification, estimates of nucleated cell counts were derived. Clones were read by immunoSEQ multiplex PCR, and TCRdb kept only the in-frame ones, dropping some. V, J and clone size are taken as reported in that table, and D and trimming were inferred from the DNA itself. Of a few hundred thousand clones in the sample, roughly 80% were seen once. The TCR was taken from a woman over 75 with acute or convalescent COVID-19. The V gene is TRBV7-2, the J gene TRBJ2-3; D unresolved. Sequencing was done on a sample of peripheral blood. The CDR3 nucleotides read TGTGCCAGCAGCTTAAACGCAGGATTAGATACGCAGTATTTT. Protein sequence: CASSLNAGLDTQYF.